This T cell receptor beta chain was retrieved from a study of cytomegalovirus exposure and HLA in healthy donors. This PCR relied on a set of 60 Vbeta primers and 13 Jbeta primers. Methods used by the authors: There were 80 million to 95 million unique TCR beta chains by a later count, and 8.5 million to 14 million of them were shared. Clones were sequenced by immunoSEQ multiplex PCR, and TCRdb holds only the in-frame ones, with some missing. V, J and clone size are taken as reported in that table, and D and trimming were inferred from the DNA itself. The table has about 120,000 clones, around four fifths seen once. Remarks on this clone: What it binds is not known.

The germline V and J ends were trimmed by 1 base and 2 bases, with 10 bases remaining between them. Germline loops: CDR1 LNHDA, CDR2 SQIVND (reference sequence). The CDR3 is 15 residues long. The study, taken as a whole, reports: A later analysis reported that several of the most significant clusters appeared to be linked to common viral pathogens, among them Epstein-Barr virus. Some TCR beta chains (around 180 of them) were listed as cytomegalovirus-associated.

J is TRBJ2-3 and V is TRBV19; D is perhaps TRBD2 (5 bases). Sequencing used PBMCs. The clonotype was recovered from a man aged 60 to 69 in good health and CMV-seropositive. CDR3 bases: TGTGCCAGTAGTATAGGCGACTATTCCACAGATACGCAGTATTTT. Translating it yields CASSIGDYSTDTQYF.